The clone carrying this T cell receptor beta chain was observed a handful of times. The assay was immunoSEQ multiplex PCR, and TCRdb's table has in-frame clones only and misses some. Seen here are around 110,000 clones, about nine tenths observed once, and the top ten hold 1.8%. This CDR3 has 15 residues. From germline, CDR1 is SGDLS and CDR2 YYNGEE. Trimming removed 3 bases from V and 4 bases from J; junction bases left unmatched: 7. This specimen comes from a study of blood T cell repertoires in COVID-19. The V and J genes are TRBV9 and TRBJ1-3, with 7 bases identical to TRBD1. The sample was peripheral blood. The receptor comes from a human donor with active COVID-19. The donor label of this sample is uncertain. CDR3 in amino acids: CASSALTGTGNTIYF. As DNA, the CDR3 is TGTGCCAGCAGCGCCTTGACAGGGACCGGAAACACCATATATTTT. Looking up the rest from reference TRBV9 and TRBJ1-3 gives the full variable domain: DSGVTQTPKHLITATGQRVTLRCSPRSGDLSVYWYQQSLDQGLQFLIQYYNGEERAKGNILERFSAQQFPDLHSELNLSSLELGDSALYFCASSALTGTGNTIYFGEGSWLTVV.